This record covers a single TCR beta chain. As yet, its antigen is unknown. This sample was taken from a study of T-cell reconstitution after alpha-beta-depleted transplantation in children. Study-level findings and limits: There were reportedly several hundred expanded graft clones from which alpha-beta T cells came about two months after transplant. T-cell counts and diversity at one year following transplant were attributed mainly to newly produced T cells. High day-60 TCRbeta diversity in some patients came from surviving recipient T cells and thymic progenitors.

A library of TCRbeta sequences, prepared with unique molecular identifiers, was generated. Via MiXCR, TCRdb re-called the PCR reads, giving one row per CDR3 protein. This sample has more than 200,000 distinct CDR3 sequences; roughly a quarter occur once, and the top ten carry about 4.8%. Germline-derived CDR1 and CDR2 are DFQATT and SNEGSKA (reference sequence). This CDR3 has 15 residues. The V end was cut by 3 bases, the J end by 3 bases, with 18 bases between. Sequencing used PBMCs, mostly from graft donor cells, obtained 360 days after TCRalphabeta/CD19-depleted stem cell transplant. This clonotype was sampled from a female patient aged 2-15 years who had a stem cell transplant for congenital amegakaryocytic thrombocytopenia, so the T cells may come from the graft donor. The V gene is TRBV20-1, the J gene TRBJ2-7, with D unclear. CDR3 protein: CSARAPNGVRYEQYF. The CDR3 DNA reads as TGCAGTGCTAGGGCCCCCAATGGGGTGCGCTACGAGCAGTACTTC.